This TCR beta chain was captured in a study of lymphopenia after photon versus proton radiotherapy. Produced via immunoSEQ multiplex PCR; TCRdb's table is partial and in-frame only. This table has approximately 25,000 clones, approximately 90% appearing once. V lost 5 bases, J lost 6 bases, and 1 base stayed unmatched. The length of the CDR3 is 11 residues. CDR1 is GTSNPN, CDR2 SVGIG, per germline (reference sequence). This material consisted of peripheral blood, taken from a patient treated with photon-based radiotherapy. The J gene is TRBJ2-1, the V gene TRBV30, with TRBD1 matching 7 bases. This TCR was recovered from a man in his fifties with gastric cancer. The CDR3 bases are TGTGCCTGGGGGACAGTCAATGAGCAGTTCTTC. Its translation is CAWGTVNEQFF.